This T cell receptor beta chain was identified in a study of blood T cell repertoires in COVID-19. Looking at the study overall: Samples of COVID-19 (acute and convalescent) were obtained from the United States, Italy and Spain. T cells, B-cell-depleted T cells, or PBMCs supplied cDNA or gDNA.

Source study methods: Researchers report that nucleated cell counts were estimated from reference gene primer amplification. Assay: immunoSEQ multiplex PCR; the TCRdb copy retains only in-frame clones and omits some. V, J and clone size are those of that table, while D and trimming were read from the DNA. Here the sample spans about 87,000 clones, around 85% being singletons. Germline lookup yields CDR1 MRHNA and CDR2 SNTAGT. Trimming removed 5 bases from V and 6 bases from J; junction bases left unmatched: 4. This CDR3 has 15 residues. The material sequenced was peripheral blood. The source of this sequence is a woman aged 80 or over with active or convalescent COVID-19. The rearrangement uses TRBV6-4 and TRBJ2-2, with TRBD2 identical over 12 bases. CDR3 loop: CASSRLAGEAGELFF. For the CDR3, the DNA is TGTGCCAGCAGTCGACTAGCGGGAGAGGCCGGGGAGCTGTTTTTT.